This T cell receptor (beta chain) was found in a study of Ad26.COV2.S vaccination and SARS-CoV-2 variants. Note on this clone: Its antigen remains unidentified.

Repertoires were generated with immunoSEQ multiplex PCR, while TCRdb's copy carries only in-frame clones and drops some. The sample contains approximately 400,000 clones, 92% of which appear only once. Study observations and caveats: While placebo recipients had lower spike-specific TCR breadth, vaccine recipients had more. Vaccine and placebo recipients had comparable breadth of non-spike TCRs.

The sequencing here drew on peripheral blood, taken after recovery from COVID-19. This receptor was obtained from a human donor who had recovered from COVID-19.

CDR3 coding DNA: TGCGCCAGCAGCTTGGCCGGCTACCACTACGAGCAGTACTTC. Translated, it gives CASSLAGYHYEQYF. The rearrangement uses TRBV5-1 and TRBJ2-7, with no clear D. The CDR3 runs 14 residues. The V end was cut by 0 bases, the J end by 3 bases, with 10 bases between. Germline V gene data show CDR1 as SGHRS and CDR2 as YFSETQ.